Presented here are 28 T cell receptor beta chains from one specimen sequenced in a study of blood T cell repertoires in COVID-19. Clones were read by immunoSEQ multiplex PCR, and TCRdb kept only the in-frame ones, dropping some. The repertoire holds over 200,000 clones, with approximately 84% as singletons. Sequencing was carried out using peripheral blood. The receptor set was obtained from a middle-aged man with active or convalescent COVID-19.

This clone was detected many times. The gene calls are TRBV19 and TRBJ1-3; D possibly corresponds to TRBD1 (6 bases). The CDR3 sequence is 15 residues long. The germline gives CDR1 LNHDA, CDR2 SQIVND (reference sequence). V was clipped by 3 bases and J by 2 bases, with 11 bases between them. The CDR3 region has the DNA TGTGCCAGTAGTATGAAACACAGGGCTGGAAACACCATATATTTT. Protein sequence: CASSMKHRAGNTIYF.

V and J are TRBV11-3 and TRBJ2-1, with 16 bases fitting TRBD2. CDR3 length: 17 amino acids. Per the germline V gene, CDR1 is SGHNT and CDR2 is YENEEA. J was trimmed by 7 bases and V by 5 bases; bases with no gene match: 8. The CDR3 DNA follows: TGTGCCAGCAGCCCGGGGACTAGCGGGGGGGCTCTTAATGAGCAGTTCTTC. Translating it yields CASSPGTSGGALNEQFF.

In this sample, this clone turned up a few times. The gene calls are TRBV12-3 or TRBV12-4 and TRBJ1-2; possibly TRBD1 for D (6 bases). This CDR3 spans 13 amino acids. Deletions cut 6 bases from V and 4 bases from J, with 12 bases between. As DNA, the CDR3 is TGTGCCAGCAGACCACAGGGTAGCTATGGCTACACCTTC. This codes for CASRPQGSYGYTF.

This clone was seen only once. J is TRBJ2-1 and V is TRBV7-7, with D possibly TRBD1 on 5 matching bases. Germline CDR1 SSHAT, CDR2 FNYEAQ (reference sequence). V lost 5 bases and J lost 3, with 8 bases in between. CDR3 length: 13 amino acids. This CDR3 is CASSPDSYNEQFF. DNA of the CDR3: TGTGCCAGCAGCCCCGACAGCTACAATGAGCAGTTCTTC.

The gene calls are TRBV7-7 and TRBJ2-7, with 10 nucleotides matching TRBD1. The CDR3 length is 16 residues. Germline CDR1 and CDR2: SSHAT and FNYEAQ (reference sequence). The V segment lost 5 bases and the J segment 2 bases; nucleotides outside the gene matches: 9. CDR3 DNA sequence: TGTGCCAGCAGCCCAGCAGCAGGACAGGGGGCCTACGAGCAGTACTTC. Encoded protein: CASSPAAGQGAYEQYF.

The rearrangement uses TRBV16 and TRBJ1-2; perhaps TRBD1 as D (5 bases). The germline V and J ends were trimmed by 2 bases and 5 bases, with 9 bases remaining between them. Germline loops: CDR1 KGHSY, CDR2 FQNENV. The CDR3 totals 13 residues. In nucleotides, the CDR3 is TGTGCCAGCAGCCAAGAGGCAGGGTATGGCTACACCTTC. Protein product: CASSQEAGYGYTF.

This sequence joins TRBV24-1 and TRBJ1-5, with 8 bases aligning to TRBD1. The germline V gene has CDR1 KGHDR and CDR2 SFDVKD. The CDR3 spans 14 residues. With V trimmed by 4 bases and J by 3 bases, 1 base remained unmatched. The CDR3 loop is CATSETGDNQPQHF. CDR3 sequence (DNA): TGTGCCACCAGTGAGACAGGGGACAATCAGCCCCAGCATTTT.

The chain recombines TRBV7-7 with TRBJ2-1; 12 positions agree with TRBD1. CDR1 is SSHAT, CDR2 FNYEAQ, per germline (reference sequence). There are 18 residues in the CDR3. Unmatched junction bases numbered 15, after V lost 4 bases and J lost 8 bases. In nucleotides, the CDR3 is TGTGCCAGCAGCTCGCCAAGGGACAGGGGGCGCGGTTTAGATGAGCAGTTCTTC. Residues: CASSSPRDRGRGLDEQFF.

The CDR3 region is CASSLVIGLGYTEAFF. The CDR3 DNA reads as TGTGCCAGCAGCTTAGTTATAGGACTGGGCTACACTGAAGCTTTCTTT. V and J are TRBV7-9 and TRBJ1-1; D is ambiguous. The CDR3 length is 16 residues. V lost 1 base and J 3 bases, leaving 15 bases between the germline ends. Per germline, CDR1 SEHNR and CDR2 FQNEAQ (reference sequence).

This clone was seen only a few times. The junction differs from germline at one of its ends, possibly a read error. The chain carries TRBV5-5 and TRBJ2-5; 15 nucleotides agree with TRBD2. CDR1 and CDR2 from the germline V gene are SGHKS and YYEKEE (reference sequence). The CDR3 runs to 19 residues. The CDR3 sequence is CASSLTLGLAGGPESMKHF. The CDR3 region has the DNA TGTGCCAGCAGCTTGACCTTGGGACTAGCGGGGGGCCCGGAGAGTATGAAGCACTTC.

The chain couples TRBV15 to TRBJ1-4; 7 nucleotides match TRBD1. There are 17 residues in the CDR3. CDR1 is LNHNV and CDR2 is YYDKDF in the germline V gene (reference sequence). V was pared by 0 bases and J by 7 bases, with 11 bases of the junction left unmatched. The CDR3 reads CATSREQGRGSGEKLFF. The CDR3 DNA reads TGTGCCACCAGCAGAGAACAGGGGCGGGGAAGTGGTGAAAAACTGTTTTTT.

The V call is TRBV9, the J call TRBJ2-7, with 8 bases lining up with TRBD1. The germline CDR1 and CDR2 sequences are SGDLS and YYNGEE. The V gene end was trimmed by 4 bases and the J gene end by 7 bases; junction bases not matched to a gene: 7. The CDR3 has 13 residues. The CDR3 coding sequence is TGTGCCAGCAGCTTATCACAGGGGGTTGAGCAGTACTTC. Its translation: CASSLSQGVEQYF.

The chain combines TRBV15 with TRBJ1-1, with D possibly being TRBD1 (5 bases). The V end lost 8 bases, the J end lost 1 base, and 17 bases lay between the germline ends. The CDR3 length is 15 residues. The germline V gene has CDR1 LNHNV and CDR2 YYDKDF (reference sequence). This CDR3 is CATSTPQGQNTEAFF. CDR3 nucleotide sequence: TGTGCCACCTCAACCCCTCAGGGCCAGAACACTGAAGCTTTCTTT.

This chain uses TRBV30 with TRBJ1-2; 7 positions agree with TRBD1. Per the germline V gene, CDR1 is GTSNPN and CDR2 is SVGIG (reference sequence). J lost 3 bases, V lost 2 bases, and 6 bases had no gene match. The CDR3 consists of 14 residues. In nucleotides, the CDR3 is TGTGCCTGGAGTCCCGGGACAGTTTACTATGGCTACACCTTC. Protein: CAWSPGTVYYGYTF. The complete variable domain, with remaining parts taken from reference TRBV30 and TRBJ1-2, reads SQTIHQWPATLVQPVGSPLSLECTVEGTSNPNLYWYRQAAGRGLQLLFYSVGIGQISSEVPQNLSASRPQDRQFILSSKKLLLSDSGFYLCAWSPGTVYYGYTFGSGTRLTVV.

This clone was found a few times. The CDR3 protein is CASIPTGETYGYTF. CDR3 DNA: TGTGCCAGCATCCCGACAGGGGAGACCTATGGCTACACCTTC. The chain recombines TRBV21-1 with TRBJ1-2; the DNA was not used to check the table's D call, TRBD1. TRBV21-1 is classified as a pseudogene. The CDR3 loop spans 14 amino acids.

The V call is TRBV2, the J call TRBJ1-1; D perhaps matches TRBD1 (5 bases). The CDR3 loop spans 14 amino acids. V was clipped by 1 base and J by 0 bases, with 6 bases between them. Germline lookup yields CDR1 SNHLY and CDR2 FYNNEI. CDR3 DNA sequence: TGTGCCAGCAGTGAAGAGGGGATGAACACTGAAGCTTTCTTT. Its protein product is CASSEEGMNTEAFF.

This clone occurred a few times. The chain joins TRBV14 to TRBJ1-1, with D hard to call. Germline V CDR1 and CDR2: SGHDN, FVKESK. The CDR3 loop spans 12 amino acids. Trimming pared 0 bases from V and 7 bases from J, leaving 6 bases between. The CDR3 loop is CASSQDRIEAFF. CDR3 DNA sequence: TGTGCCAGCAGCCAAGACAGAATTGAAGCTTTCTTT.

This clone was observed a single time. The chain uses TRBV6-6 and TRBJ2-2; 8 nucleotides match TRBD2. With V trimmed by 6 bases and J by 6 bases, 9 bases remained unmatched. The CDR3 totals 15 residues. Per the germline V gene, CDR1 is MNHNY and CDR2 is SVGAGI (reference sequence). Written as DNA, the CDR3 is TGTGCCAGCAGCGCCGGGACTAGGTTCTCCGGGGAGCTGTTTTTT. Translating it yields CASSAGTRFSGELFF.

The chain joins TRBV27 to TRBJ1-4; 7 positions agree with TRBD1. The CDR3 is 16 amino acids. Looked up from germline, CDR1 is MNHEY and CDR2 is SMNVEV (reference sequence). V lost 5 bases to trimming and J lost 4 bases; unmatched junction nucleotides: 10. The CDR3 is CASSRQGGMYNEKLFF. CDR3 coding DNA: TGTGCCAGCAGTCGACAGGGAGGAATGTATAATGAAAAACTGTTTTTT.

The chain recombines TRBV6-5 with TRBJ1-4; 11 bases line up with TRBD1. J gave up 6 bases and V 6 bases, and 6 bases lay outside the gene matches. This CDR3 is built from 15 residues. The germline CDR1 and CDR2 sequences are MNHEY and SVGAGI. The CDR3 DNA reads TGTGCCAGCAGGGACAGGGGGCTGACCGATGAAAAACTGTTTTTT. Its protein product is CASRDRGLTDEKLFF.

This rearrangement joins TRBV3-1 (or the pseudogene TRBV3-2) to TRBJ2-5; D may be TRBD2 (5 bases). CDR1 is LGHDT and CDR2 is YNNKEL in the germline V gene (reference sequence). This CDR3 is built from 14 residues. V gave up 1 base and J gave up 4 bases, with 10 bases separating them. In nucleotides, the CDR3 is TGTGCCAGCAGCCAAGGGAGGAGTGGAGAGACCCAGTACTTC. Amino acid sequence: CASSQGRSGETQYF.

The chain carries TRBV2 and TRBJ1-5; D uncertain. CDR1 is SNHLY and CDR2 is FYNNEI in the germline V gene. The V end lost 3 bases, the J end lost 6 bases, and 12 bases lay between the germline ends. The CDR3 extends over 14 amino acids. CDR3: CASSENSPLQPQHF. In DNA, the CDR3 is TGTGCCAGCAGTGAGAACAGCCCCCTTCAGCCCCAGCATTTT.

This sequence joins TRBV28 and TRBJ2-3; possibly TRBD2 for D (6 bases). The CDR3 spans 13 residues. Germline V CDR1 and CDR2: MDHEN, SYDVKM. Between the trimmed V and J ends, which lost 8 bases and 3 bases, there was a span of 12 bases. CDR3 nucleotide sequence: TGTGCCAGCGGAGGGTTGGGGACAGATACGCAGTATTTT. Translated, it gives CASGGLGTDTQYF.

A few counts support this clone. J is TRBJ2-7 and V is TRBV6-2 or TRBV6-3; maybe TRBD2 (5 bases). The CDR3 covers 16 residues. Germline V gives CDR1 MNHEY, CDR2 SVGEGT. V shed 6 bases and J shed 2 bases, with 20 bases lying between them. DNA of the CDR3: TGTGCCAGCAGCCGCGGAAAAAAAGGAGGAACCTACGAGCAGTACTTC. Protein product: CASSRGKKGGTYEQYF.

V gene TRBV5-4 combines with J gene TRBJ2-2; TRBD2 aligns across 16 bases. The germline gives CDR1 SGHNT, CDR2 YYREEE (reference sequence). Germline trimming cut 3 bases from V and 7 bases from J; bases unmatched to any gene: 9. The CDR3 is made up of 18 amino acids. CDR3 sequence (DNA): TGTGCCAGCAGCTCGGGACTAGCGGGGGGGCCTACCGGCGGGGAGCTGTTTTTT. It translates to CASSSGLAGGPTGGELFF.

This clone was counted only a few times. For the CDR3, the DNA is TGTGCCATCAGTGACAGTCTCTCTGGAAACACCATATATTTT. Protein product: CAISDSLSGNTIYF. The rearrangement links TRBV10-3 to TRBJ1-3, with D unclear. In germline, CDR1 is ENHRY, CDR2 SYGVKD. The ends were cut back, 3 bases at V and 0 bases at J, with 6 bases in the middle. CDR3 length: 14 amino acids.

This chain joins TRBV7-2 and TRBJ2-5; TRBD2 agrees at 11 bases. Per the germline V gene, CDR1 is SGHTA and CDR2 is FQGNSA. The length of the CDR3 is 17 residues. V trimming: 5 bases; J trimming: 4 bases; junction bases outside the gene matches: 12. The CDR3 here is CASSPRGSGGAGETQYF. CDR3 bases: TGTGCCAGCAGCCCCCGGGGTAGCGGGGGGGCGGGAGAGACCCAGTACTTC.

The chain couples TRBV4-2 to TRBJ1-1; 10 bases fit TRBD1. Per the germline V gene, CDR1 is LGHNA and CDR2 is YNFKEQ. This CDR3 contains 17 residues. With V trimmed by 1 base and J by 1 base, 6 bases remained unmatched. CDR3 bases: TGTGCCAGCAGCCAAGGACAGGGGGCGTTGAGGAACACTGAAGCTTTCTTT. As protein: CASSQGQGALRNTEAFF.